These 10 T cell receptor beta chains share one sample of origin, sequenced in a study of T-cell reconstitution after alpha-beta-depleted transplantation in children. As it was prepared, the TCRbeta library received unique molecular identifiers. TCRdb reanalysed the PCR reads using MiXCR and keeps one entry per CDR3 protein. The table shows fewer than 550,000 distinct CDR3 sequences, with roughly an eighth occurring only once. The starting material was PBMCs, mostly from graft donor cells, obtained 180 days after TCRalphabeta/CD19-depleted stem cell transplant. Every receptor here comes from a female patient aged 2-9 years who had a stem cell transplant for aplastic anemia, so the T cells may come from the graft donor.

The chain combines TRBV14 with TRBJ1-2; TRBD1 might be the D (5 bases). V was trimmed by 3 bases and J by 3 bases, leaving 20 bases between them. The CDR3 loop spans 17 amino acids. Germline V gives CDR1 SGHDN, CDR2 FVKESK. CDR3: CASSHGGAAGIYYGYTF. Here the CDR3 DNA reads TGTGCCAGCAGCCACGGAGGGGCCGCAGGCATATACTATGGCTACACCTTC.

This clonotype came up a few times. This chain connects TRBV15 to TRBJ1-2; no reliable D call. Germline-derived CDR1 and CDR2 are LNHNV and YYDKDF (reference sequence). There are 14 residues in the CDR3. The V and J ends lost 5 bases and 7 bases respectively, with 17 bases between them. The CDR3 loop is CATSPKLLRGGYTF. DNA of the CDR3: TGTGCCACCAGCCCTAAACTGCTCCGGGGTGGCTACACCTTC.

This clonotype was observed many times. The J gene is TRBJ1-3, the V gene TRBV16; 7 positions agree with TRBD1. The CDR3 runs to 15 residues. V lost 3 bases, J lost 0 bases, and 2 bases stayed unmatched. Germline CDR1 is KGHSY and CDR2 is FQNENV. The CDR3 loop reads CASSQDRTSGNTIYF. CDR3 DNA: TGTGCCAGCAGCCAGGACAGGACCTCTGGAAACACCATATATTTT.

This chain connects TRBV15 to TRBJ1-5, with D tentatively TRBD1 (5 bases). Germline V gives CDR1 LNHNV, CDR2 YYDKDF (reference sequence). This CDR3 region has 13 residues. V was pared by 3 bases and J by 9 bases, with 12 bases between. The CDR3 nucleotides read TGTGCCACCAGCAGCGGGGGAGGCCGGCCCCAGCATTTT. The encoded protein is CATSSGGGRPQHF.

This clonotype occurred a few times. This rearrangement joins TRBV27 to TRBJ1-1; D is unclear. Germline V gives CDR1 MNHEY, CDR2 SMNVEV (reference sequence). The germline V and J ends were trimmed by 1 base and 3 bases, with 24 bases remaining between them. This CDR3 is 19 amino acids long. The CDR3, as DNA: TGTGCCAGCAGTTTATACTTGGGTTCAAGCGAGTACAAGGACACTGAAGCTTTCTTT. It translates to CASSLYLGSSEYKDTEAFF.

This clonotype was observed a handful of times. The genes are TRBV28 and TRBJ2-3, with TRBD2 matching over 10 bases. The germline V gene has CDR1 MDHEN and CDR2 SYDVKM. The junction had 12 bases not matched to a gene; V was cut back by 6 bases and J by 3 bases. The CDR3 length is 17 residues. The CDR3: CASRTRTSGSFTDTQYF. The CDR3, as DNA: TGTGCCAGCAGAACTCGGACTAGCGGCAGTTTTACAGATACGCAGTATTTT.

The V gene is TRBV25-1, the J gene TRBJ2-5; D uncertain. The CDR3 extends over 15 amino acids. Germline CDR1 MGHDK, CDR2 SYGVNS. Deletions cut 3 bases from V and 5 bases from J, with 16 bases between. The CDR3 sequence is CASSDRHPLRETQYF. The CDR3 DNA is TGTGCCAGCAGTGACAGACACCCCTTACGGGAGACCCAGTACTTC.

Only a few counts were recorded for this clonotype. The chain joins TRBV12-3 or TRBV12-4 to TRBJ2-1, with a possible D match to TRBD2 (5 bases). The CDR3 is 17 amino acids. V lost 6 bases and J 0 bases, leaving 18 bases between the germline ends. For the CDR3, the DNA is TGTGCCAGCAGCAAGACCTTGCGAGCGGACTCCTACAATGAGCAGTTCTTC. It codes for CASSKTLRADSYNEQFF.

Here the CDR3 reads CASSLAGNSPLHF. CDR3 bases: TGTGCCAGCAGCTTGGCCGGGAATTCACCCCTCCACTTT. The V and J genes are TRBV5-4 and TRBJ1-6; no firm D call. Germline lookup yields CDR1 SGHNT and CDR2 YYREEE (reference sequence). This CDR3 comprises 13 residues. Trimming took off 0 bases at V and 7 bases at J, with 5 bases between the two ends.

This chain uses TRBV29-1 with TRBJ1-2; the D gene is possibly TRBD1 (5 bases). The CDR3 covers 15 residues. Looked up from germline, CDR1 is SQVTM and CDR2 is ANQGSEA. Trimming took 0 bases from V and 2 from J, leaving 13 bases between them. The CDR3 DNA is TGCAGCGTTGAAGAGGGACCGACGGTGAACTATGGCTACACCTTC. Translation gives CSVEEGPTVNYGYTF.